Presented here are 9 T cell receptor beta chains from one specimen sequenced in a study of blood T cell repertoires in COVID-19. Sequencing was performed with immunoSEQ multiplex PCR; in TCRdb, only in-frame clones are kept and a portion is missing. The table lists 110,000 to 150,000 clones, 88% of them singletons. Specimen: peripheral blood. The origin of the receptors is a woman aged 45-65 years with acute or convalescent COVID-19.

The rearrangement joins TRBV11-2 to TRBJ1-2, with D perhaps TRBD1 (6 bases). With 7 bases removed from V and 7 bases from J, the gap between germline ends came to 13 bases. The CDR3 loop spans 12 amino acids. In germline, CDR1 is SGHAT, CDR2 FQNNGV. CDR3 sequence: CASTRGAGGYTF. CDR3 coding DNA: TGTGCCAGCACCCGGGGGGCAGGTGGCTACACCTTC.

The V gene is TRBV7-9, the J gene TRBJ2-1; TRBD2 agrees at 9 bases. Germline V gene sequence: CDR1 SEHNR, CDR2 FQNEAQ (reference sequence). The CDR3 totals 12 residues. The V gene end was trimmed by 6 bases and the J gene end by 16 bases; junction bases not matched to a gene: 10. In DNA form, the CDR3 reads TGTGCCAGCAGAATAAGCGGGGGGATTCAATTCTTC. Translated: CASRISGGIQFF.

The CDR3 spells CATSSRDRGYEKLFF. DNA of the CDR3: TGTGCCACCAGCTCGCGGGACAGGGGTTATGAAAAACTGTTTTTT. The genes are TRBV15 and TRBJ1-4; 10 nucleotides agree with TRBD1. J lost 6 bases, V lost 5 bases, and 6 bases had no gene match. Germline assignment: CDR1 LNHNV and CDR2 YYDKDF (reference sequence). This CDR3 contains 15 residues. Full variable domain (rest looked up from reference TRBV15 and TRBJ1-4): DAMVIQNPRYQVTQFGKPVTLSCSQTLNHNVMYWYQQKSSQAPKLLFHYYDKDFNNEADTPDNFQSRRPNTSFCFLDIRSPGLGDTAMYLCATSSRDRGYEKLFFGSGTQLSVL.

V gene TRBV7-8 combines with J gene TRBJ2-5, with 7 bases that match TRBD2. V was clipped by 3 bases and J by 2 bases; unmatched bases: 9. Germline V lookup: CDR1 SGHVS, CDR2 FQNEAQ. This CDR3 is 16 amino acids long. CDR3 amino acids: CASSLVPAGSQETQYF. The DNA for the CDR3 is TGTGCCAGCAGCTTGGTCCCAGCGGGATCACAAGAGACCCAGTACTTC.

CDR3 DNA: TGCGCCAGCAGCCACTCGGGACAGGGCACAGATACGCAGTATTTT. It codes for CASSHSGQGTDTQYF. The chain is built from TRBV4-1 and TRBJ2-3; 8 nucleotides line up with TRBD1. The V gene's germline CDR1 is MGHRA and CDR2 YSYEKL. Trimming cost V 3 bases and J 1 base; bases outside gene matches: 3. There are 15 residues in the CDR3.

This clone has a single count. V usage is TRBV3-1 (or the pseudogene TRBV3-2) and J usage is TRBJ1-5; tentative D call: TRBD1 (5 bases). The V end was cut by 0 bases, the J end by 0 bases, with 15 bases between. The CDR3 runs 18 residues. Germline V gene sequence: CDR1 LGHDT, CDR2 YNNKEL (reference sequence). The chain's CDR3 is CASSQEGMGQGSNQPQHF. CDR3 nucleotides: TGTGCCAGCAGCCAAGAAGGGATGGGGCAGGGTAGCAATCAGCCCCAGCATTTT.

The V and J genes are TRBV14 and TRBJ2-2; 10 positions agree with TRBD2. With 4 bases clipped from V and 6 bases from J, the junction kept 5 bases outside the gene matches. The CDR3 covers 15 residues. The germline CDR1 and CDR2 sequences are SGHDN and FVKESK. In nucleotides, the CDR3 is TGTGCCAGCAGCCCCTACAGCGGGAGGGCCGGGGAGCTGTTTTTT. Its translation: CASSPYSGRAGELFF.

The J gene is TRBJ1-4, the V gene TRBV7-9; unclear D gene. CDR1 SEHNR and CDR2 FQNEAQ come from the germline V gene (reference sequence). The germline V and J ends were trimmed by 3 bases and 7 bases, with 12 bases remaining between them. This CDR3 contains 14 residues. CDR3 protein: CASSLSGLSEKLFF. The CDR3 DNA sequence: TGTGCCAGCAGCTTGTCAGGACTGAGTGAAAAACTGTTTTTT.

CDR3 in amino acids: CATTLGGASYNEQFF. In nucleotides, the CDR3 is TGTGCCACCACCCTGGGGGGGGCCAGTTACAATGAGCAGTTCTTC. The chain links TRBV15 to TRBJ2-1, with D possibly matching TRBD2 (7 bases). The CDR3 totals 15 residues. Germline CDR1 LNHNV, CDR2 YYDKDF (reference sequence). Trimming cost V 7 bases and J 4 bases, with 17 bases left between them.